This is a list of T cell receptor beta chains from one sample in a study of blood T cell repertoires in COVID-19. Clones were sequenced by immunoSEQ multiplex PCR, and TCRdb holds only the in-frame ones, with some missing. This sample has approximately 140,000 clones, with approximately 88% found just once. The sequenced sample was peripheral blood. The source is a man aged 55 to 70 with active or convalescent COVID-19. Each CDR3 is given with its conserved first and last residue. D genes are given only for firm matches. Size values are once, few and many counts, or a class for expanded clones, and some rows have none.

-	TRBV5-3	-	TRBJ2-2	CARSCAGPTGELFF	TGTGCCAGAAGCTGTGCGGGTCCCACCGGGGAGCTGTTTTTT
-	TRBV2	-	TRBJ2-2	CASRTGTVYTGELFF	TGTGCCAGCAGAACCGGGACTGTATACACCGGGGAGCTGTTTTTT
TRBD2	TRBV2	-	TRBJ2-7	CASKRTSGRAHYEQYF	TGTGCCAGTAAGAGGACTAGCGGGAGGGCCCACTACGAGCAGTACTTC
-	TRBV14	-	TRBJ2-7	CASSQLTTYEQYF	TGTGCCAGCAGCCAATTAACTACCTACGAGCAGTACTTC
-	TRBV11-2	-	TRBJ2-3	CASSLSAGSSTDTQYF	TGTGCCAGCAGCTTAAGCGCGGGCTCTAGCACAGATACGCAGTATTTT
TRBD1	TRBV6-4	-	TRBJ1-2	CASSDTGEDYGYTF	TGTGCCAGCAGTGACACAGGGGAGGACTATGGCTACACCTTC
TRBD1	TRBV9	-	TRBJ2-7	CASSPRQGGKYEQYF	TGTGCCAGCAGCCCCCGACAGGGGGGAAAATACGAGCAGTACTTC
TRBD2	TRBV15	-	TRBJ2-1	CATSRILGTSGRNEQFF	TGTGCCACCAGCAGAATACTTGGGACTAGCGGGAGAAATGAGCAGTTCTTC
TRBD2	TRBV28	-	TRBJ2-7	CASSLAGVGAYEQYF	TGTGCCAGCAGTCTAGCGGGAGTCGGGGCCTACGAGCAGTACTTC
-	TRBV2	-	TRBJ1-3	CASRKQEGIQNTIYF	TGTGCCAGCAGGAAACAGGAGGGGATACAAAACACCATATATTTT
TRBD1	TRBV20-1	-	TRBJ2-3	CSASPLDRGSTDTQYF	TGCAGTGCTAGTCCCCTGGACAGGGGGAGCACAGATACGCAGTATTTT
-	TRBV19	-	TRBJ1-4	CASSIGGKKLFF	TGTGCCAGTAGTATAGGAGGGAAAAAACTGTTTTTT
-	TRBV19	-	TRBJ2-7	CASSIGGAVYEQYF	TGTGCCAGTAGTATAGGCGGGGCAGTCTACGAGCAGTACTTC
TRBD1	TRBV28	once	TRBJ1-2	CASSSRGLGYGYTF	TGTGCCAGCAGTTCCAGGGGGTTGGGCTATGGCTACACCTTC
TRBD1	TRBV2	-	TRBJ1-1	CASSKGARNTEAFF	TGTGCCAGCAGCAAGGGGGCCAGGAACACTGAAGCTTTCTTT
-	TRBV24-1	-	TRBJ1-2	CATSGPGGYGYTF	TGTGCCACCAGTGGTCCCGGGGGCTATGGCTACACCTTC
TRBD1	TRBV13	-	TRBJ1-6	CASSLTTGDADSPLHF	TGTGCCAGCAGCTTAACGACAGGGGACGCTGATTCACCCCTCCACTTT
-	TRBV6-5	-	TRBJ1-6	CASKDSYNSPLHF	TGTGCCAGCAAGGACAGCTATAATTCACCCCTCCACTTT
-	TRBV4-2	-	TRBJ2-6	CASRASGANVLTF	TGTGCCAGCCGAGCCTCTGGGGCCAACGTCCTGACTTTC
TRBD2	TRBV4-1	-	TRBJ2-5	CASSLRLAEQQETQYF	TGCGCCAGCAGCCTCCGACTAGCGGAACAACAAGAGACCCAGTACTTC
TRBD1	TRBV7-9	once	TRBJ1-2	CASSSRQGNYGYTF	TGTGCCAGCAGCAGCCGACAGGGGAACTATGGCTACACCTTC
TRBD2	TRBV4-2	-	TRBJ2-7	CASSQATSGRTAEQYF	TGTGCCAGCAGCCAAGCTACTAGCGGGAGAACCGCCGAGCAGTACTTC
-	TRBV7-2	-	TRBJ1-3	CASARFSGNTIYF	TGTGCCAGCGCACGGTTCTCTGGAAACACCATATATTTT
TRBD1	TRBV14	-	TRBJ2-6	CASSAQGLTGANVLTF	TGTGCCAGCAGTGCACAGGGGCTGACTGGGGCCAACGTCCTGACTTTC
-	TRBV4-2	-	TRBJ1-2	CASSQDEGRKGGYTF	TGTGCCAGCAGCCAAGATGAGGGGAGGAAGGGTGGCTACACCTTC
-	TRBV18	-	TRBJ1-4	CASSASRATNEKLFF	TGTGCCAGCTCAGCGTCGCGTGCAACTAATGAAAAACTGTTTTTT
-	TRBV14	-	TRBJ2-7	CASSQEGAWGQYF	TGTGCCAGCAGCCAAGAGGGAGCTTGGGGGCAGTACTTC
-	TRBV11-2	-	TRBJ2-7	CASSLVASSYEQYF	TGTGCCAGCAGCTTAGTGGCTAGCTCCTACGAGCAGTACTTC
TRBD2	TRBV11-2	-	TRBJ2-7	CASSRGTSSYYEQYF	TGTGCCAGCAGCAGGGGGACTAGCTCTTACTACGAGCAGTACTTC
-	TRBV7-2	few	TRBJ2-7	CASSLSLADEQYF	TGTGCCAGCAGCTTAAGCCTAGCAGACGAGCAGTACTTC
TRBD2	TRBV3-1/TRBV3-2	once	TRBJ2-7	CASSQDGTSGSIDYEQYF	TGTGCCAGCAGCCAAGATGGGACTAGCGGGAGTATCGACTACGAGCAGTACTTC
-	TRBV6-4	-	TRBJ2-3	CASKVTYSTDTQYF	TGTGCCAGCAAAGTCACCTACAGCACAGATACGCAGTATTTT
-	TRBV28	-	TRBJ2-7	CASSLGALLASTYEQYF	TGTGCCAGCAGTTTGGGGGCCTTACTAGCGTCTACCTACGAGCAGTACTTC
TRBD2	TRBV5-1	-	TRBJ2-7	CASRVLAGPSYEQYF	TGCGCCAGCAGAGTCCTAGCGGGGCCAAGCTACGAGCAGTACTTC
TRBD2	TRBV5-4	-	TRBJ2-7	CASSRGRVSYEQYF	TGTGCCAGCAGCCGCGGGAGGGTCTCCTACGAGCAGTACTTC
-	TRBV4-1	-	TRBJ2-4	CASSPGHGGAKNIQYF	TGCGCCAGCAGCCCCGGACACGGTGGGGCCAAAAACATTCAGTACTTC
TRBD1	TRBV4-1	-	TRBJ1-2	CASSQPGQGYGYTF	TGCGCCAGCAGCCAACCGGGACAGGGCTATGGCTACACCTTC
-	TRBV29-1	-	TRBJ1-2	CSVEDRGGSSGYTF	TGCAGCGTTGAAGATCGGGGGGGGTCCTCAGGCTACACCTTC
-	TRBV3-1/TRBV3-2	-	TRBJ1-2	CASSPSSPRVRYGYTF	TGTGCCAGCAGCCCCTCAAGCCCCCGGGTGCGCTATGGCTACACCTTC
-	TRBV19	-	TRBJ1-5	CASSPGPYQPQHF	TGTGCCAGTAGCCCAGGCCCTTATCAGCCCCAGCATTTT
TRBD1	TRBV27	-	TRBJ1-6	CASSLSRQGYSPLHF	TGTGCCAGCAGTTTATCGAGACAGGGGTACTCACCCCTCCACTTT
TRBD2	TRBV27	-	TRBJ2-1	CASSPPGGSYNEQFF	TGTGCCAGCAGTCCTCCGGGAGGGAGTTACAATGAGCAGTTCTTC
TRBD2	TRBV5-1	-	TRBJ2-1	CASSLTSGRYNEQFF	TGCGCCAGCAGCTTGACTAGCGGGAGATACAATGAGCAGTTCTTC
-	TRBV7-2	once	TRBJ2-5	CASSSSGIETQYF	TGTGCCAGCAGTTCGTCGGGTATAGAGACCCAGTACTTC
TRBD2	TRBV19	-	TRBJ2-3	CASTLAGVGTQYF	TGTGCCAGTACCCTAGCGGGAGTTGGTACGCAGTATTTT
-	TRBV5-4	-	TRBJ1-2	CASSLVADRRGGYTF	TGTGCCAGCAGCTTGGTGGCAGACAGGAGAGGTGGCTACACCTTC
-	TRBV9	once	TRBJ2-3	CASSPGGGRSTDTQYF	TGTGCCAGCAGCCCCGGGGGTGGAAGAAGCACAGATACGCAGTATTTT
-	TRBV14	-	TRBJ2-7	CASSQVNEQYF	TGTGCCAGCAGCCAAGTCAACGAGCAGTACTTC
-	TRBV6-5	-	TRBJ2-6	CASSLGAGANVLTF	TGTGCCAGCAGTTTAGGGGCTGGGGCCAACGTCCTGACTTTC
-	TRBV7-2	few	TRBJ1-1	CASSPRQSLEAFF	TGTGCCAGCAGCCCGCGGCAAAGTCTTGAAGCTTTCTTT
TRBD1	TRBV5-1	-	TRBJ2-6	CASSDRVGGFSGANVLTF	TGCGCCAGCAGCGACAGGGTCGGAGGTTTCTCTGGGGCCAACGTCCTGACTTTC
-	TRBV7-9	few	TRBJ2-7	CASSLDETEGYEQYF	TGTGCCAGCAGCTTAGATGAGACGGAGGGCTACGAGCAGTACTTC
TRBD2	TRBV20-1	-	TRBJ2-3	CSASRGLAGSSTDTQYF	TGCAGTGCTAGTAGGGGACTAGCGGGGTCTAGCACAGATACGCAGTATTTT
TRBD1	TRBV5-1	-	TRBJ1-5	CASSGRKGAGNQPQHF	TGCGCCAGCAGTGGTCGTAAGGGGGCCGGCAATCAGCCCCAGCATTTT
TRBD1	TRBV5-1	-	TRBJ2-5	CASSPRDSRETQYF	TGCGCCAGCAGCCCTAGGGACAGTCGGGAGACCCAGTACTTC
TRBD2	TRBV18	-	TRBJ2-7	CASSPATSGTHEQYF	TGTGCCAGCTCACCAGCCACTAGCGGGACCCACGAGCAGTACTTC